The subject of this entry is one TCR beta chain. Its specificity is not known. These data belong to a study of shared clonotypes between healthy human individuals. Sequencing was performed with immunoSEQ multiplex PCR; in TCRdb, only in-frame clones are kept and a portion is missing. This table holds 950,000 to 1,100,000 clones, more than 60% found once. General study findings and limits: The authors expected sequencing depth to affect clonotype sharing among donors.

The germline V gene encodes CDR1 SNHLY and CDR2 FYNNEI. V was pared by 8 bases and J by 9 bases, with 9 bases of the junction left unmatched. The CDR3 covers 12 residues. The J gene is TRBJ2-5, the V gene TRBV2; the match to TRBD2 covers 7 bases. The sequence was collected from a man younger than 35 in good health. Sequenced input: memory CD4+ T cells sorted from blood. Subset noted: CD45RA-negative fraction. The chain's CDR3 is CASSESGGAQYF. For the CDR3, the DNA is TGTGCCAGCTCCGAATCTGGGGGGGCCCAGTACTTC.